This entry lists 30 T cell receptor beta chains sequenced from one sample in a study of blood T cells in healthy people across ages. Alongside a J-beta primer mix, a sample-barcoded 5' primer served in a second PCR lasting 7 to 11 cycles. TCRdb reanalysed the 5' RACE reads using MiXCR and keeps one entry per CDR3 protein. Of 1.5 million to 2 million distinct CDR3 sequences listed, about 49% are singletons. The source material was blood. These TCRs come from a woman aged 40 to 50 in good health.

Worth noting for this clonotype: Sequence at one end of the junction differs from germline and may be a read error. The chain's CDR3 is CATSRDRGTGSYNGQFF. The CDR3 DNA reads TGTGCCACCAGCAGAGATCGTGGGACAGGGTCCTACAATGGGCAGTTCTTC. V and J are TRBV15 and TRBJ2-1; 9 bases align to TRBD1. Per germline, CDR1 LNHNV and CDR2 YYDKDF (reference sequence). The CDR3 totals 17 residues.

The chain combines TRBV7-9 with TRBJ1-3; D is unclear. CDR1 and CDR2 (germline): SEHNR, FQNEAQ (reference sequence). The CDR3 contains 11 residues. V was cut by 7 bases and J by 8 bases, with 9 bases left in between. The CDR3 sequence: CASKTGDTIYF. CDR3 DNA: TGTGCCAGCAAGACTGGGGACACCATATATTTT. Combining the CDR3 with reference TRBV7-9 and TRBJ1-3 gives the whole variable domain DTGVSQNPRHKITKRGQNVTFRCDPISEHNRLYWYRQTLGQGPEFLTYFQNEAQLEKSRLLSDRFSAERPKGSFSTLEIQRTEQGDSAMYLCASKTGDTIYFGEGSWLTVV.

This clonotype was observed a handful of times. This chain uses TRBV20-1 with TRBJ2-7; possibly TRBD2 for D (7 bases). The ends were cut back, 0 bases at V and 2 bases at J, with 14 bases in the middle. The CDR3 runs to 15 residues. Germline V gene lookup returns CDR1 DFQATT and CDR2 SNEGSKA (reference sequence). The CDR3 reads CSARDSQGLPYEQYF. CDR3 DNA: TGCAGTGCTAGAGATTCACAGGGACTACCCTACGAGCAGTACTTC.

The J gene is TRBJ1-2, the V gene TRBV4-1, with 7 bases lining up with TRBD1. The CDR3 consists of 16 residues. Germline lookup yields CDR1 MGHRA and CDR2 YSYEKL. The ends lost 0 bases at V and 3 bases at J; junction bases unmatched: 7. The CDR3, as DNA: TGCGCCAGCAGCCAAGATCGGCAGGGGGGCTACTATGGCTACACCTTC. Translated, it gives CASSQDRQGGYYGYTF.

The chain has TRBV10-3 and TRBJ1-1; TRBD1 agrees at 7 bases. V gave up 8 bases and J gave up 2 bases; unmatched junction bases: 5. CDR1 is ENHRY, CDR2 SYGVKD, per germline. The CDR3 is 13 residues long. The CDR3 bases are TGTGCCATCGGGGGACAGACCAACACTGAAGCTTTCTTT. It specifies CAIGGQTNTEAFF.

This chain uses TRBV6-5 with TRBJ1-5; D remains ambiguous. Germline V gene lookup returns CDR1 MNHEY and CDR2 SVGAGI. V was pared by 6 bases and J by 0 bases, with 12 bases between. The CDR3 sequence is 15 residues long. Here the CDR3 DNA reads TGTGCCAGCAGCCAGCGTGGATATAGCAATCAGCCCCAGCATTTT. As protein: CASSQRGYSNQPQHF.

The CDR3 sequence: CASSYSFATNEKLFF. CDR3 sequence (DNA): TGTGCCAGCAGCTACAGTTTTGCAACTAATGAAAAACTGTTTTTT. The gene calls are TRBV2 and TRBJ1-4; D is unresolved. Trimming shortened V by 6 bases and J by 0 bases, and 11 bases separated the two germline ends. There are 15 residues in the CDR3. Germline CDR1 and CDR2: SNHLY and FYNNEI.

The rearrangement uses TRBV20-1 and TRBJ1-1; no clear D gene. Germline lookup yields CDR1 DFQATT and CDR2 SNEGSKA (reference sequence). This CDR3 spans 11 amino acids. Trimming removed 7 bases from V and 1 base from J, with 7 bases in between. In DNA, the CDR3 is TGCAGTGGGGAGCAGAACACTGAAGCTTTCTTT. It yields the protein CSGEQNTEAFF.

This clonotype was recorded a few times. V usage is TRBV6-2 or TRBV6-3 and J usage is TRBJ2-5; a weak D match, TRBD2 (5 bases). Trimming pared 0 bases from V and 1 base from J, leaving 9 bases between. This CDR3 is built from 15 residues. Germline V gene data show CDR1 as MNHEY and CDR2 as SVGEGT. CDR3 in DNA: TGTGCCAGCAGTTACTCGAGCCGGGGCCAAGAGACCCAGTACTTC. Translation gives CASSYSSRGQETQYF.

This chain links TRBV19 with TRBJ2-2; D might be TRBD1 (6 bases). Germline assignment: CDR1 LNHDA and CDR2 SQIVND (reference sequence). V lost 4 bases and J 3 bases, leaving 12 bases between the germline ends. The CDR3 loop spans 15 amino acids. CDR3: CASSKRTAYTGELFF. CDR3 in DNA: TGTGCCAGTAGTAAAAGGACAGCCTACACCGGGGAGCTGTTTTTT.

This sequence joins TRBV29-1 and TRBJ2-7; TRBD1 matches at 8 bases. V shed 6 bases, J shed 12 bases, and the junction held 7 bases outside the gene matches. This CDR3 contains 10 residues. Germline values: CDR1 SQVTM, CDR2 ANQGSEA. The CDR3 sequence: CSVYRGKWYF. CDR3 nucleotide sequence: TGCAGCGTGTACAGGGGGAAATGGTACTTC.

The chain has TRBV20-1 and TRBJ2-7; D may correspond to TRBD1 or TRBD2 (5 bases each). The CDR3 extends over 14 amino acids. Trimming took off 3 bases at V and 6 bases at J, with 18 bases between the two ends. CDR1 and CDR2 from the germline V gene are DFQATT and SNEGSKA (reference sequence). CDR3: CSARALRGAFEQYF. The CDR3 region has the DNA TGCAGTGCTAGGGCTCTGAGGGGCGCCTTCGAGCAGTACTTC.

V usage is TRBV27 and J usage is TRBJ1-5, with D possibly being TRBD1 (5 bases). V lost 1 base and J 7 bases, leaving 11 bases between the germline ends. CDR1 is MNHEY and CDR2 is SMNVEV in the germline V gene (reference sequence). This CDR3 contains 14 residues. The CDR3 nucleotides are TGTGCCAGCAGTTTATACAAGGAGGGGCAGCCCCAGCATTTT. It translates to CASSLYKEGQPQHF.

This sequence joins TRBV6-2 or TRBV6-3 and TRBJ2-7; D assignment may be TRBD1 or TRBD2 (5 bases each). Germline CDR1 reads MNHEY; CDR2 reads SVGEGT. V lost 7 bases and J lost 6, with 19 bases in between. The CDR3 contains 14 residues. Here the CDR3 reads CASIKDGTWGEQYF. CDR3 bases: TGTGCCAGCATCAAGGACGGGACCTGGGGCGAGCAGTACTTC.

The chain employs TRBV20-1 and TRBJ1-5, with TRBD1 matching 7 bases. Unmatched junction bases numbered 7, after V lost 1 base and J lost 1 base. CDR1 is DFQATT and CDR2 is SNEGSKA in the germline V gene (reference sequence). CDR3 length: 16 residues. The CDR3 nucleotides read TGCAGTGCTAGAGCACAGGGGAGGGGAAGCAATCAGCCCCAGCATTTT. The encoded protein is CSARAQGRGSNQPQHF.

The chain recombines TRBV20-1 with TRBJ2-7; 8 bases are shared with TRBD2. With 6 bases clipped from V and 7 bases from J, the junction kept 17 bases outside the gene matches. The CDR3 is made up of 15 amino acids. CDR1 is DFQATT, CDR2 SNEGSKA, per germline (reference sequence). CDR3 DNA: TGCAGTGCAAGGACTAGCACCATTCCCTACAATGAGCAGTACTTC. The encoded protein is CSARTSTIPYNEQYF.

The sample holds a few counts of this clonotype. This chain uses TRBV2 with TRBJ2-5, with 11 positions matching TRBD1. The J segment lost 3 bases and the V segment lost 8 bases, leaving 5 bases of the junction unmatched. The CDR3 is 14 residues long. Germline CDR1 reads SNHLY; CDR2 reads FYNNEI. The CDR3 spells CASFGQGAEETQYF. For the CDR3, the DNA is TGTGCCAGCTTTGGACAGGGGGCAGAAGAGACCCAGTACTTC.

V is TRBV20-1 and J is TRBJ2-7; no clear D. This CDR3 is built from 11 residues. Germline lookup yields CDR1 DFQATT and CDR2 SNEGSKA (reference sequence). The CDR3 loop reads CKMVNSYEQYF. CDR3 in DNA: TGCAAGATGGTAAACTCCTACGAGCAGTACTTC.

The chain uses TRBV4-2 and TRBJ2-7, with D unclear. CDR3 size: 17 residues. In germline, CDR1 is LGHNA, CDR2 YNFKEQ. V lost 1 base to trimming and J lost 8 bases, with 24 bases between them. The CDR3 reads CASSQVVSSLVYNKQYF. DNA for the CDR3: TGTGCCAGCAGCCAAGTGGTCTCCTCTCTAGTCTACAATAAGCAGTACTTC.

This clonotype was seen only once. The CDR3, as DNA: TGCGCCAGCAGCCCTGGCGCTAGCGGTGGGGGTTATGAGCAGTTCTTC. It is translated as CASSPGASGGGYEQFF. The genes are TRBV5-1 and TRBJ2-1; 7 bases agree with TRBD2. Per the germline V gene, CDR1 is SGHRS and CDR2 is YFSETQ. The CDR3 is made up of 16 amino acids. V was clipped by 4 bases and J by 8 bases; unmatched bases: 15.

V and J are TRBV6-5 and TRBJ2-5; either TRBD1 or TRBD2 may supply D (5 bases each). The CDR3 totals 15 residues. Germline CDR1 is MNHEY and CDR2 is SVGAGI. V was shortened by 0 bases and J by 1 base, with 9 bases between the two germline ends. DNA for the CDR3: TGTGCCAGCAGTTACTCGTGGGGGTCCCAAGAGACCCAGTACTTC. Its protein is CASSYSWGSQETQYF.

This clonotype has only a few counts. The rearrangement joins TRBV9 to TRBJ2-3; D gene ambiguous. The ends were cut back, 6 bases at V and 0 bases at J, with 14 bases in the middle. CDR1 is SGDLS, CDR2 YYNGEE, per germline. This CDR3 is 15 amino acids long. The CDR3 DNA follows: TGTGCCAGCATCCCGGAGACCATGAGCACAGATACGCAGTATTTT. Residues: CASIPETMSTDTQYF. The full variable domain, in which reference TRBV9 and TRBJ2-3 provide the parts outside the CDR3, is DSGVTQTPKHLITATGQRVTLRCSPRSGDLSVYWYQQSLDQGLQFLIQYYNGEERAKGNILERFSAQQFPDLHSELNLSSLELGDSALYFCASIPETMSTDTQYFGPGTRLTVL.

The chain links TRBV6-1 to TRBJ2-7, with 9 positions matching TRBD1. Germline CDR1 MNHNS, CDR2 SASEGT. The CDR3 consists of 15 residues. V was clipped by 4 bases and J by 6 bases; unmatched bases: 10. CDR3 bases: TGTGCCAGCAGTGCCCTAGGGACAGGGAGTTGCGAGCAGTACTTC. Its protein product is CASSALGTGSCEQYF.

Concerning this clonotype: The limits of the CDR3 on the DNA are not certain, so only TCRdb's listed CDR3 is given. This sequence joins TRBV9 and TRBJ1-2; no DNA check was done on the table's D call, TRBD1. Germline CDR1 is SGDLS and CDR2 is YYNGEE. The CDR3 has 14 amino acids, counting both end residues. CDR3 protein: CASSVAFGANGHTF.

There are a few counts of this clonotype. The V and J genes are TRBV5-1 and TRBJ2-4, with 13 bases fitting TRBD2. From germline, CDR1 is SGHRS and CDR2 YFSETQ. This CDR3 spans 19 amino acids. V lost 5 bases and J lost 0; bases outside the gene matches: 11. Here the CDR3 DNA reads TGCGCCAGCAGACCGGGACTAGCGGGGAACCCGGTAGCCAAAAACATTCAGTACTTC. Translated: CASRPGLAGNPVAKNIQYF.

V usage is TRBV24-1 and J usage is TRBJ2-1; TRBD1 agrees at 10 bases. From germline, CDR1 is KGHDR and CDR2 SFDVKD. The J segment lost 0 bases and the V segment lost 4 bases, leaving 5 bases of the junction unmatched. The CDR3 length is 17 residues. This chain's CDR3 is CATSDHGQGVSYNEQFF. The CDR3 nucleotides are TGTGCCACCAGTGACCACGGACAGGGGGTCTCCTACAATGAGCAGTTCTTC.

The V and J genes are TRBV7-6 and TRBJ2-3; 11 positions agree with TRBD2. CDR1 is SGHVS, CDR2 FNYEAQ, per germline. Trimming removed 2 bases from V and 5 bases from J; junction bases left unmatched: 6. The CDR3 extends over 16 amino acids. The CDR3 loop reads CASSLLAGGQLDTQYF. CDR3 in DNA: TGTGCCAGCAGCTTATTAGCGGGGGGGCAATTAGATACGCAGTATTTT.

The chain joins TRBV24-1 to TRBJ2-1; TRBD2 matches 9 bases. CDR1 is KGHDR, CDR2 SFDVKD, per germline. This CDR3 spans 16 amino acids. The V and J ends lost 9 bases and 0 bases, in that order; junction bases with no gene match: 8. The CDR3 reads CATGSREGSSYNEQFF. The CDR3 nucleotides are TGTGCCACCGGGTCGCGGGAGGGTAGCTCCTACAATGAGCAGTTCTTC.

The CDR3, as DNA: TGTGCCAGTACGGACAGGCCGACCTCCTATGGCTACACCTTC. It is translated as CASTDRPTSYGYTF. The chain employs TRBV6-2 or TRBV6-3 and TRBJ1-2; 7 bases align to TRBD1. This CDR3 has 14 amino acids. With V trimmed by 9 bases and J by 4 bases, 11 bases remained unmatched. Germline CDR1 reads MNHEY; CDR2 reads SVGEGT.

In this sample, this clonotype turned up a few times. One junction end disagrees with the germline gene, perhaps due to a read error. This chain joins TRBV7-2 and TRBJ2-5; either TRBD1 or TRBD2 may supply D (7 bases each). The CDR3 totals 15 residues. CDR1 SGHTA and CDR2 FQGNSA come from the germline V gene. The CDR3 DNA follows: TGTGCTAGCAGCTTAGATACGGGGGGACAGGAGACCCAGTACTTC. It is translated as CASSLDTGGQETQYF. Drawing the rest from reference TRBV7-2 and TRBJ2-5, the complete variable domain is GAGVSQSPSNKVTEKGKDVELRCDPISGHTALYWYRQSLGQGLEFLIYFQGNSAPDKSGLPSDRFSAERTGGSVSTLTIQRTQQEDSAVYLCASSLDTGGQETQYFGPGTRLLVL.